Shown below are 27 T cell receptor beta chains from a single sample sequenced in a study of CD4+ T cells in melanoma. Profiled with immunoSEQ multiplex PCR; TCRdb holds only in-frame clones, not every one. Among 52,000 or so clones, approximately 70% were seen once, and the ten largest hold 4.5% to 6%. The sequenced sample consisted of tumor tissue. These receptors were taken from a human donor with melanoma.

The chain employs TRBV6-5 and TRBJ1-1; tentative D call: TRBD1 (6 bases). This CDR3 comprises 15 residues. Germline loops: CDR1 MNHEY, CDR2 SVGAGI. The V and J ends lost 2 bases and 2 bases respectively, with 12 bases between them. This CDR3 is CASSYAGASNTEAFF. The DNA of the CDR3 is TGTGCCAGCAGTTACGCGGGGGCGAGTAACACTGAAGCTTTCTTT.

The chain recombines TRBV6-5 with TRBJ1-1; 10 nucleotides line up with TRBD1. The CDR3 contains 14 residues. V shed 0 bases, J shed 7 bases, and the junction held 2 bases outside the gene matches. CDR1 MNHEY and CDR2 SVGAGI come from the germline V gene. The CDR3 coding sequence is TGTGCCAGCAGTTACTCGACAGGGGGCAGTGAAGCTTTCTTT. This translates into CASSYSTGGSEAFF.

V usage is TRBV7-3 and J usage is TRBJ2-5; 7 bases are a match to TRBD1. V shed 0 bases and J 4 bases; nucleotides not matched to a gene: 5. The CDR3 has 15 amino acids. Germline CDR1 is SGHTA and CDR2 is FQGTGA. DNA of the CDR3: TGTGCCAGCAGCTTAACAGGGGGCTTACGAGAGACCCAGTACTTC. As protein: CASSLTGGLRETQYF.

Remarks on this clone: This specimen includes other DNA sequences encoding the same CDR3. The CDR3 here is CASSPRGDTEAFF. In DNA, the CDR3 is TGTGCCAGCTCGCCCAGGGGGGACACTGAAGCTTTCTTT. V is TRBV18 and J is TRBJ1-1; 7 bases fit TRBD1. The CDR3 length is 13 residues. From germline, CDR1 is KGHSH and CDR2 LQKENI. Unmatched junction bases numbered 4, after V lost 6 bases and J lost 3 bases.

The rearrangement uses TRBV5-5 and TRBJ2-1, with 9 bases matching TRBD1. CDR3 length equals 15 residues. Germline values: CDR1 SGHKS, CDR2 YYEKEE (reference sequence). The V and J ends lost 0 bases and 8 bases, in that order; junction bases with no gene match: 6. CDR3 in amino acids: CASSLVGQGYDEQFF. For the CDR3, the DNA is TGTGCCAGCAGCTTGGTAGGACAGGGGTATGATGAGCAGTTCTTC. Full variable domain (remainder filled in from reference TRBV5-5 and TRBJ2-1): DAGVTQSPTHLIKTRGQQVTLRCSPISGHKSVSWYQQVLGQGPQFIFQYYEKEERGRGNFPDRFSARQFPNYSSELNVNALLLGDSALYLCASSLVGQGYDEQFFGPGTRLTVL.

This clone has only a few counts. The V gene is TRBV13, the J gene TRBJ1-2, with TRBD1 matching over 7 bases. The J segment lost 2 bases and the V segment lost 5 bases, leaving 5 bases of the junction unmatched. Germline values: CDR1 PRHDT, CDR2 FYEKMQ (reference sequence). The CDR3 extends over 14 amino acids. The CDR3 here is CASSTWTGNYGYTF. The CDR3 DNA follows: TGTGCCAGCAGCACCTGGACAGGCAACTATGGCTACACCTTC.

Here the CDR3 reads CASRWTGGRETQYF. In DNA, the CDR3 is TGTGCCAGCAGATGGACAGGGGGTAGAGAGACCCAGTACTTC. This chain joins TRBV5-8 and TRBJ2-5, with TRBD1 matching over 10 bases. Trimming removed 5 bases from V and 4 bases from J; junction bases left unmatched: 5. The CDR3 has 14 amino acids. Germline V gene data show CDR1 as SGHTS and CDR2 as YDEGEE. Variable domain in full (rest from reference TRBV5-8 and TRBJ2-5): EAGVTQSPTHLIKTRGQQATLRCSPISGHTSVYWYQQALGLGLQFLLWYDEGEERNRGNFPPRFSGRQFPNYSSELNVNALELEDSALYLCASRWTGGRETQYFGPGTRLLVL.

The sample holds a few counts of this clone. This chain uses TRBV5-1 with TRBJ2-7, with 8 bases that match TRBD2. The CDR3 has 16 residues. The germline V gene has CDR1 SGHRS and CDR2 YFSETQ. V trimming: 0 bases; J trimming: 0 bases; junction bases outside the gene matches: 5. CDR3 sequence reads: CASSLDPTSVSYEQYF. The CDR3 nucleotides are TGCGCCAGCAGCTTGGATCCGACTAGCGTCTCCTACGAGCAGTACTTC.

The V gene is TRBV14, the J gene TRBJ1-2, with 7 bases lining up with TRBD1. Trimming removed 0 bases from V and 8 bases from J; junction bases left unmatched: 9. The length of the CDR3 is 15 residues. Germline CDR1 SGHDN, CDR2 FVKESK. The DNA for the CDR3 is TGTGCCAGCAGCCAAGATAGACAGGGAATATACGGCTACACCTTC. Its protein product is CASSQDRQGIYGYTF.

The rearrangement uses TRBV7-3 and TRBJ2-3; D is undetermined. V lost 5 bases to trimming and J lost 4 bases, with 13 bases between them. CDR3 size: 14 residues. Germline CDR1 reads SGHTA; CDR2 reads FQGTGA. CDR3 residues: CASSDLAAADTQYF. The CDR3, as DNA: TGTGCCAGCAGCGACTTGGCGGCGGCAGATACGCAGTATTTT.

The chain links TRBV28 to TRBJ2-1; 11 nucleotides line up with TRBD2. CDR1 is MDHEN and CDR2 is SYDVKM in the germline V gene. The CDR3 contains 17 residues. The trim removed 1 base at V and 0 bases at J, leaving 2 bases unmatched. CDR3 residues: CASSLSTSGGSYNEQFF. CDR3 DNA: TGTGCCAGCAGTTTATCAACTAGCGGGGGCTCCTACAATGAGCAGTTCTTC.

The V and J genes are TRBV5-1 and TRBJ2-5; D remains unclear. Germline values: CDR1 SGHRS, CDR2 YFSETQ. The CDR3 covers 14 residues. The germline V and J ends were trimmed by 0 bases and 0 bases, with 6 bases remaining between them. This CDR3 is CASSLAGDQETQYF. The CDR3 nucleotides read TGCGCCAGCAGCTTGGCTGGGGACCAAGAGACCCAGTACTTC.

The chain is built from TRBV19 and TRBJ1-1; possible D gene TRBD1, 6 bases. Germline V gene sequence: CDR1 LNHDA, CDR2 SQIVND (reference sequence). This CDR3 has 16 residues. With 5 bases removed from V and 0 bases from J, the gap between germline ends came to 16 bases. The CDR3: CASSPKTGTLNTEAFF. CDR3 coding DNA: TGTGCCAGTAGTCCGAAGACCGGGACATTGAACACTGAAGCTTTCTTT.

The chain carries TRBV6-1 and TRBJ2-4, with D tentatively TRBD1 (6 bases). This CDR3 contains 13 residues. Germline assignment: CDR1 MNHNS and CDR2 SASEGT. The V end lost 5 bases, the J end lost 7 bases, and 12 bases lay between the germline ends. The CDR3 DNA is TGTGCCAGCAGTTGGACAGATAGGAACATTCAGTACTTC. Translated, it gives CASSWTDRNIQYF.

The chain recombines TRBV19 with TRBJ1-1; maybe TRBD1 (5 bases). The germline CDR1 and CDR2 sequences are LNHDA and SQIVND (reference sequence). CDR3 length: 14 residues. V lost 3 bases, J lost 5 bases, and 13 bases lay in between. CDR3 in DNA: TGTGCCAGTAGTATCGACCTCGGGGGGACTGAAGCTTTCTTT. This translates into CASSIDLGGTEAFF.

This clone came up many times. The chain couples TRBV28 to TRBJ2-2; D might be TRBD1 or TRBD2, each matching 7 bases. The CDR3 has 16 amino acids. Germline CDR1 and CDR2: MDHEN and SYDVKM. Trimming pared 6 bases from V and 5 bases from J, leaving 19 bases between. Written as DNA, the CDR3 is TGTGCCAGCAGGCAGGGGGGGATAGGTGGAACCGGGGAGCTGTTTTTT. Translation: CASRQGGIGGTGELFF.

The CDR3 protein is CASSIGGWGTYEQYF. CDR3 DNA sequence: TGTGCCAGTAGTATTGGTGGTTGGGGTACCTACGAGCAGTACTTC. The rearrangement joins TRBV19 to TRBJ2-7; D not resolved. Trimming stripped 3 bases from V and 2 bases from J, with 14 bases between. CDR1 and CDR2 (germline): LNHDA, SQIVND (reference sequence). The CDR3 sequence is 15 residues long.

This clone came up many times. The chain couples TRBV28 to TRBJ2-7; D is possibly TRBD1 (6 bases). The germline V gene encodes CDR1 MDHEN and CDR2 SYDVKM. V shed 4 bases and J shed 2 bases, with 15 bases lying between them. This CDR3 has 15 amino acids. In DNA form, the CDR3 reads TGTGCCAGCAGTTCATCAGGGGAATCGACCTACGAGCAGTACTTC. Protein product: CASSSSGESTYEQYF.

The table lists this clone with a few counts. J is TRBJ2-3 and V is TRBV5-1; D is ambiguous. CDR3 length: 13 amino acids. The V end was cut by 0 bases, the J end by 1 base, with 3 bases between. Germline assignment: CDR1 SGHRS and CDR2 YFSETQ. DNA for the CDR3: TGCGCCAGCAGCTTGGAGGGCACAGATACGCAGTATTTT. The encoded protein is CASSLEGTDTQYF.

This clone appeared a single time. The chain joins TRBV7-2 to TRBJ2-1; D is uncertain. Germline V gene sequence: CDR1 SGHTA, CDR2 FQGNSA. This CDR3 is 11 amino acids long. V gave up 1 base and J gave up 12 bases, with 7 bases separating them. CDR3 bases: TGTGCCAGCAGCTTAGGGGAACTGCAGTTCTTC. Protein sequence: CASSLGELQFF.

This chain links TRBV18 with TRBJ1-6; 7 bases are shared with TRBD1. This CDR3 has 15 residues. Germline CDR1 reads KGHSH; CDR2 reads LQKENI. V was pared by 5 bases and J by 7 bases, with 8 bases of the junction left unmatched. CDR3 sequence: CASSYKTGLNSPLHF. The CDR3 DNA reads as TGTGCCAGCTCATATAAGACAGGGTTGAATTCACCCCTCCACTTT.

The chain recombines TRBV4-3 with TRBJ1-4, with D maybe TRBD1 (5 bases). CDR3 length: 15 residues. Germline CDR1 and CDR2: LGHNA and YSLEER. With 0 bases removed from V and 6 bases from J, the gap between germline ends came to 11 bases. CDR3 loop: CASSQDGGRYEKLFF. The CDR3, as DNA: TGCGCCAGCAGCCAAGATGGGGGGAGGTATGAAAAACTGTTTTTT.

This clone has only one observation. The rearrangement joins TRBV6-4 to TRBJ2-5; TRBD2 agrees at 8 bases. In germline, CDR1 is MRHNA, CDR2 SNTAGT. This CDR3 contains 17 residues. The ends lost 1 base at V and 5 bases at J; junction bases unmatched: 12. The CDR3, as DNA: TGTGCCAGCAGTGACTTAGCGGGGTGGGGGATCGCGGAGACCCAGTACTTC. Encoded protein: CASSDLAGWGIAETQYF.

V is TRBV7-2 and J is TRBJ1-1, with D unclear. This CDR3 is built from 15 residues. The V end was cut by 5 bases, the J end by 5 bases, with 18 bases between. Germline-derived CDR1 and CDR2 are SGHTA and FQGNSA. The DNA of the CDR3 is TGTGCCAGCAGCCTCGCAGGAATTGGGGATACTGAAGCTTTCTTT. It encodes CASSLAGIGDTEAFF.

At least ten counts were recorded for this clone. CDR3 amino acids: CASSSPVSGENYEQYF. The CDR3 DNA is TGTGCCAGCAGCTCACCGGTTAGCGGTGAGAATTACGAGCAGTACTTC. The chain employs TRBV7-9 and TRBJ2-7, with D possibly matching TRBD2 (6 bases). Per the germline V gene, CDR1 is SEHNR and CDR2 is FQNEAQ (reference sequence). The CDR3 has 16 residues. Trimming stripped 4 bases from V and 4 bases from J, with 20 bases between.

The rearrangement joins TRBV5-4 to TRBJ2-2; 9 nucleotides agree with TRBD2. CDR3 length equals 17 residues. The germline V gene has CDR1 SGHNT and CDR2 YYREEE (reference sequence). J was trimmed by 2 bases and V by 7 bases; bases with no gene match: 12. This CDR3 is CASQLGASGVNTGELFF. The CDR3 nucleotides read TGTGCCAGCCAACTTGGGGCTAGCGGGGTAAACACCGGGGAGCTGTTTTTT.

This rearrangement joins TRBV6-5 to TRBJ1-1, with 7 bases lining up with TRBD1. CDR3 length equals 13 residues. V trimming: 6 bases; J trimming: 5 bases; junction bases outside the gene matches: 6. The V gene's germline CDR1 is MNHEY and CDR2 SVGAGI. CDR3 amino acids: CASSSTGRTEAFF. In DNA form, the CDR3 reads TGTGCCAGCAGCTCGACAGGGAGGACTGAAGCTTTCTTT.